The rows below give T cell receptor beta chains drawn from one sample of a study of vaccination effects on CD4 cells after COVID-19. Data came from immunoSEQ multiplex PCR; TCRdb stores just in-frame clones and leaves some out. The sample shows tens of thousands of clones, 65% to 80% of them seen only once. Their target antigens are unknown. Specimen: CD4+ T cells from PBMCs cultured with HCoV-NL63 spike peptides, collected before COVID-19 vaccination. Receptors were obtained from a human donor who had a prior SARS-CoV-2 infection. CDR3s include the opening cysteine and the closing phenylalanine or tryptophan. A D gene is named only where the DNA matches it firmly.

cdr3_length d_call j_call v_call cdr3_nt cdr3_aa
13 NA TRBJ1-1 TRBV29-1 TGCAGCCCCTATTCGGCTATGAACACTGAAGCTTTCTTT CSPYSAMNTEAFF
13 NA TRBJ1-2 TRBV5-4 TGTGCCAGCAGAAGATGGACAGCCGATGGCTACACCTTC CASRRWTADGYTF
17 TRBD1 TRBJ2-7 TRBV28 TGTGCCAGCAGCAGGAAACCCGGGACAGGGAGTGCCTACGAGCAGTACTTC CASSRKPGTGSAYEQYF
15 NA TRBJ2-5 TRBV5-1 TGCGCCAGCAGCGGCGCAGGGACTTCCCAAGAGACCCAGTACTTC CASSGAGTSQETQYF
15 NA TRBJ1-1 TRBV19 TGTGCCAGTAGTAGCCCGCCAGGCATGAACACTGAAGCTTTCTTT CASSSPPGMNTEAFF
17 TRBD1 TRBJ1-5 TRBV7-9 TGTGCCAGCAGCTTAGCCTTCGGGACAGGGCATACCCAGCCCCAGCATTTT CASSLAFGTGHTQPQHF
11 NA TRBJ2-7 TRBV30 TGTGCCTGGAGTTTAAGCTACGAGCAGTACTTC CAWSLSYEQYF
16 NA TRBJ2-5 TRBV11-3 TGTGCCAGCAGCAGAGGCCGGGACGTAGACCAAGAGACCCAGTACTTC CASSRGRDVDQETQYF
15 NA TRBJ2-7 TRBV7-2 TGTGCCAGCAGCTTAACCTTCGGGGATACCTACGAGCAGTACTTC CASSLTFGDTYEQYF
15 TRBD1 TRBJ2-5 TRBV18 TGTGCCAGCTCACCACCGGGACAGGCGAGAGAGACCCAGTACTTC CASSPPGQARETQYF
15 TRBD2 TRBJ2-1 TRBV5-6 TGTGCCAGCAGCCGGGGACTAGCGGACTACAATGAGCAGTTCTTC CASSRGLADYNEQFF